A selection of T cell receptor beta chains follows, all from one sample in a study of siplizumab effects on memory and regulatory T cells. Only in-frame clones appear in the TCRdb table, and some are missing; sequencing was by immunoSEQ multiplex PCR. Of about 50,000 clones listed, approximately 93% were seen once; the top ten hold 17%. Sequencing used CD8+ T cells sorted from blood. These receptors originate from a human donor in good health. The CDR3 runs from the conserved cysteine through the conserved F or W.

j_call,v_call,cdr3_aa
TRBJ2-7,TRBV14,CASSQPTSRVYEQYF
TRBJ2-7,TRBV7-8,CASSFLQEFSYEQYF
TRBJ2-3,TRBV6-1,CASIGFYTDTQYF
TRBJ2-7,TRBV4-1,CASSRSPGGEQYF
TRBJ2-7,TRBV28,CASSLWGQSLEQYF
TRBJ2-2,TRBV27,CASSLLTGLNTGELFF
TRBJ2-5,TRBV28,CASIPGGVAQETQYF
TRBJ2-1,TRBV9,CASSVGAEQFF
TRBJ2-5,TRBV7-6,CASSNRVQYQETQYF
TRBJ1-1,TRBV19,CASSIVLGPPRGDEAFF
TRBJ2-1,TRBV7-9,CASSLEDPTKQFF
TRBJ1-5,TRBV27,CASSLGGHQPQHF
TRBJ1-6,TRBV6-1,CASSDPAGTTSPLHF
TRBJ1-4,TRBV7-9,CASSLSPGLSNEKLFF
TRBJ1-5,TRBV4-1,CASSHLPGPTPQHF
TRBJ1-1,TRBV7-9,CASSLVTGIENTEAFF
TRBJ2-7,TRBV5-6,CASTYAGTFYEQYF
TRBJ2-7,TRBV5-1,CASSLSPGQGIKSYEQYF
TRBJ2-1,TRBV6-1,CASSDSGGAPSYNEQFF
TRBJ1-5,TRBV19,CASSETQITGTRSNQPQHF
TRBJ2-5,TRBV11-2,CASSSPGLPETQYF
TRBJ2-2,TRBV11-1,CASSSTPWGTGELFF
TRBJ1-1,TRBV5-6,CASSLLQNTEAFF
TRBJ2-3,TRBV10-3,CASFGGTTDTQYF
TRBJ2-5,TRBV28,CASSPLRQGGETQYF
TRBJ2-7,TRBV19,CASSFGGSSYEQYF
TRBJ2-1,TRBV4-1,CASSQDPSGSHPIGQFF
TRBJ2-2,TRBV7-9,CASRSANTGELFF
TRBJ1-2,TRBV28,CASRDNYGYTF
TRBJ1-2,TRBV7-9,CASSQNRDRGDPIGGYTF
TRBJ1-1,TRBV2,CASPREGNTEAFF
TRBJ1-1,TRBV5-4,CASSLRATEAFF
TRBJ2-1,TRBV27,CASSSKREGPRNEQFF
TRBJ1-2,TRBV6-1,CASSEARTAYGYTF
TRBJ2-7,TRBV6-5,CASSYFAGQGPYEQYF
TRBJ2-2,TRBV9,CASSVVEAPWQELFF
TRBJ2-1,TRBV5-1,CASSHDSYSYNEQFF
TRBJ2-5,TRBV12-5,CASGLGQGWETQYF
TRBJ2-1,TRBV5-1,CASSPASGSPNNEQFF
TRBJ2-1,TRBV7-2,CASSKTSGKGNEQFF
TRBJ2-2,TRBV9,CASSVGGRGPGELFF
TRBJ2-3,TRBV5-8,CASSSGLASTDTQYF
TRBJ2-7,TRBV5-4,CASSFGGPYEQYF
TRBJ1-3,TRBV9,CASSVEGQSGNTIYF
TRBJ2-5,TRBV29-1,CSATVQETQYF
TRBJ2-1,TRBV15,CATSRDSTFGVMVYNEQFF
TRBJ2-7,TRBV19,CASSSGTYEQYF
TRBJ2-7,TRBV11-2,CASSLGSYEQYF
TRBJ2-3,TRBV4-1,CASSQALREGGDTQYF
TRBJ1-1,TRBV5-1,CASSLTGWDTEAFF
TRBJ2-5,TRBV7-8,CASSSLGTSGPYRQETQYF
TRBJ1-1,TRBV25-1,CASSELQGANTEAFF